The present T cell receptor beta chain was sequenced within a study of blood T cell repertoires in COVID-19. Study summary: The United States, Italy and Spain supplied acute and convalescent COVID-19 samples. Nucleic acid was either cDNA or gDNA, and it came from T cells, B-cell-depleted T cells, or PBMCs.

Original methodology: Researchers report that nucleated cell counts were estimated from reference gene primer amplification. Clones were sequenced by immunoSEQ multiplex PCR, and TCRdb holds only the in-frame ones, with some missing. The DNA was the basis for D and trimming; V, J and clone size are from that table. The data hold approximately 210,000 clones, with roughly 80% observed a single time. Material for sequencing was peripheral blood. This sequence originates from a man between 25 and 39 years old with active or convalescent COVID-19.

This chain's CDR3 is CASSLARTGMNYEQYF. CDR3 in DNA: TGTGCCAGCAGCTTGGCGAGGACAGGGATGAACTACGAGCAGTACTTC. This chain joins TRBV5-6 and TRBJ2-7; 8 nucleotides agree with TRBD1. Germline values: CDR1 SGHDT, CDR2 YYEEEE. V lost 0 bases to trimming and J lost 3 bases; unmatched junction nucleotides: 8. This CDR3 region has 16 residues.